A selection of T cell receptor beta chains follows, all from one sample in a study of blood T cell repertoires in COVID-19. TCRdb's copy holds only in-frame clones and misses some; the assay was immunoSEQ multiplex PCR. This repertoire shows around 84,000 clones, around 79% found once; its top ten account for roughly 5.6%. Source material: peripheral blood. The source of these receptors is a man aged 50-60 years with active or convalescent COVID-19. Each CDR3 is given without its conserved first and last residue.

v_call	j_call	cdr3_length	cdr3_aa
TRBV7-2	TRBJ2-7	10	ASSPRVSEQY
TRBV14	TRBJ1-2	11	ASRDDGWGGYT
TRBV5-4	TRBJ2-1	13	ASSTRAGLNNEQF
TRBV5-4	TRBJ2-1	12	ASSLGSGWNEQF
TRBV14	TRBJ2-3	16	ASSYPGQPRSSTDTQY
TRBV10-3	TRBJ2-7	12	AISTLAGGYEQY
TRBV19	TRBJ1-1	12	ASSIGRGRAEAF
TRBV5-1	TRBJ1-1	12	ASSPQDPGTEAF
TRBV5-1	TRBJ2-7	13	ASSYPGQGIHEQY
TRBV4-1	TRBJ1-1	13	ASSRETGMNTEAF
TRBV12-3/TRBV12-4	TRBJ1-1	11	ASSNRGATEAF
TRBV5-4	TRBJ2-7	12	ASSLEADSYEQY
TRBV2	TRBJ1-1	13	ASTPGQGVGTEAF
TRBV3-1/TRBV3-2	TRBJ1-5	18	ASSRSPTRGTGGMGQPQH
TRBV7-2	TRBJ2-1	13	ASSLELAGGGEQF
TRBV18	TRBJ2-2	14	ASSWGLAADTGELF
TRBV27	TRBJ1-2	12	ASSYDRGDYGYT
TRBV7-8	TRBJ2-2	15	ASSNRPGTSYTGELF
TRBV29-1	TRBJ1-1	10	SAGTGPHEAF
TRBV6-2/TRBV6-3	TRBJ2-5	11	ASSSGGKETQY
TRBV7-2	TRBJ1-5	11	ASSLGQDQPQH
TRBV11-2	TRBJ1-2	14	ASSYRTGPPGGSYT
TRBV27	TRBJ1-5	11	ASTPRKDQPQH
TRBV11-2	TRBJ2-5	11	ASSLNSLETQY
TRBV6-5	TRBJ2-3	12	ASSYSPGTDTQY
TRBV5-1	TRBJ2-1	11	ASRRDRAGEQF